These 4 T cell receptor beta chains were sequenced from one sample in a study of T-cell memory formation after mild COVID-19. In TCRdb, the 5' RACE reads were re-called with MiXCR into one record per CDR3 protein. The data hold about 150,000 distinct CDR3 sequences, with approximately 14% observed a single time. The sequencing input was PBMCs or a T cell subset sorted from them (not recorded which). The receptors derive from an adult woman who had mild COVID-19 (a few samples of this study predate the infection). Cell type and time point are not known.

The chain has TRBV7-9 and TRBJ2-7; D is undetermined. V gave up 5 bases and J gave up 0 bases, with 14 bases separating them. Per the germline V gene, CDR1 is SEHNR and CDR2 is FQNEAQ (reference sequence). This CDR3 spans 15 amino acids. For the CDR3, the DNA is TGTGCCAGCAGCGCGAGACTTGATGGCTCCTACGAGCAGTACTTC. This gives the protein CASSARLDGSYEQYF.

The chain recombines TRBV6-5 with TRBJ2-7; TRBD1 matches 7 bases. The CDR3 has 15 amino acids. The V gene's germline CDR1 is MNHEY and CDR2 SVGAGI. V was pared by 5 bases and J by 2 bases, with 9 bases of the junction left unmatched. The CDR3 loop reads CASSVDRAPTYEQYF. CDR3 in DNA: TGTGCCAGCAGTGTCGACAGGGCCCCTACCTACGAGCAGTACTTC.

This clonotype has just a few counts. The CDR3 sequence is CASSVQLVGLTNNEQFF. DNA of the CDR3: TGTGCCAGCAGCGTACAGTTGGTCGGCCTAACCAACAATGAGCAGTTCTTC. The V and J genes are TRBV9 and TRBJ2-1; D remains ambiguous. Germline CDR1 reads SGDLS; CDR2 reads YYNGEE. Between the trimmed V and J ends, which lost 1 base and 5 bases, there was a span of 19 bases. This CDR3 is 17 amino acids long. Together with reference TRBV9 and TRBJ2-1, the CDR3 gives the full variable domain: DSGVTQTPKHLITATGQRVTLRCSPRSGDLSVYWYQQSLDQGLQFLIQYYNGEERAKGNILERFSAQQFPDLHSELNLSSLELGDSALYFCASSVQLVGLTNNEQFFGPGTRLTVL.

The chain has TRBV12-3 or TRBV12-4 and TRBJ2-7, with D perhaps TRBD2 (5 bases). The CDR3 is 14 residues long. V was clipped by 5 bases and J by 4 bases, with 15 bases between them. The CDR3 spells CASSGSSEFYEQYF. CDR3 bases: TGTGCCAGCAGTGGGAGCTCGGAATTTTACGAGCAGTACTTC.